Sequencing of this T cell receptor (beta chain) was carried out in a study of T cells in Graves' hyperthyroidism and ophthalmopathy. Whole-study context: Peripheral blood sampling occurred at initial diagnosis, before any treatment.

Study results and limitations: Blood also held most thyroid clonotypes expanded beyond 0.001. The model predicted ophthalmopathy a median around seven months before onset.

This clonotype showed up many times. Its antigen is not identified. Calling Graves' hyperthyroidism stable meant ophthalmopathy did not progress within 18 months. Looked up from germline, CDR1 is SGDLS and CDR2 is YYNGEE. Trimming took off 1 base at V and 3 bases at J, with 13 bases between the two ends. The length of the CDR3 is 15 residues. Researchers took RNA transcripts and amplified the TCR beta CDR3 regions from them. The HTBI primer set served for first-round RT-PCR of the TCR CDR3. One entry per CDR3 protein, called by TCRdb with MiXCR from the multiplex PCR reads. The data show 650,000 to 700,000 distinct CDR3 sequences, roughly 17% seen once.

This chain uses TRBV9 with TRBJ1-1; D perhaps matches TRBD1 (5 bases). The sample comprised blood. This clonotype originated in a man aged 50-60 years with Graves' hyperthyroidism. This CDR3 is CASSVFRDTDTEAFF. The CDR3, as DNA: TGTGCCAGCAGCGTATTCAGGGATACTGACACTGAAGCTTTCTTT.